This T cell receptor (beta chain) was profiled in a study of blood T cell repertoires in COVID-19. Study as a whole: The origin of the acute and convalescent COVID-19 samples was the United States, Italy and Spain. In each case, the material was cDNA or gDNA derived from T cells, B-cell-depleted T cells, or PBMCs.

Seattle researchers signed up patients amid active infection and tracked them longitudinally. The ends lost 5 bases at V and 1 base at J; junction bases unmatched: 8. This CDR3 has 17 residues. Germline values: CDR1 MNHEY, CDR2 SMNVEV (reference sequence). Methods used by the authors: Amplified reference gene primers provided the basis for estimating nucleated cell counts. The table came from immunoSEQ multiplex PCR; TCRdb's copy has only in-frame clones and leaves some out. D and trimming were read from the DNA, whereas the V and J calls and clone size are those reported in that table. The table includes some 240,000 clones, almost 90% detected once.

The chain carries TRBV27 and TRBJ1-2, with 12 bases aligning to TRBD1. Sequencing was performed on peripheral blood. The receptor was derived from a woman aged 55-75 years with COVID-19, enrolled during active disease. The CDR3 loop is CASSAGTGGARNYGYTF. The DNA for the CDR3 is TGTGCCAGCAGTGCCGGGACAGGGGGCGCCCGTAACTATGGCTACACCTTC.